Listed below are T cell receptor beta chains from one sample, sequenced in a study of CD8+ T cells in alopecia areata. Some clones are missing from TCRdb's copy, which holds only in-frame ones; the method was immunoSEQ multiplex PCR. The sample consists of 120,000 to 150,000 clones, more than 75% of them appearing once. The sequencing used CD8+ T cells sorted from blood, collected at week 0. Source of these receptors: a human donor with alopecia areata. Both conserved end residues are part of each CDR3. The order of the fields is J gene, D gene, clone size, V gene, CDR3 DNA, CDR3 protein. A D gene is named only where the DNA matches it firmly. Clone size is not always given. Where it is, it says once, few, many or a class for expanded clones.

j_gene: TRBJ2-2
d_gene: TRBD1
abundance: -
v_gene: TRBV29-1
CDR3nt: TGCAGCGTCAAACAGGGGGCCGGGGAGCTGTTTTTT
CDR3aa: CSVKQGAGELFF

j_gene: TRBJ1-1
d_gene: -
abundance: -
v_gene: TRBV19
CDR3nt: TGTGCCAGTAGTACGGCAAGACAACAGAACACTGAAGCTTTCTTT
CDR3aa: CASSTARQQNTEAFF

j_gene: TRBJ2-5
d_gene: TRBD1
abundance: -
v_gene: TRBV5-1
CDR3nt: TGCGCCAGCAGCTTGGGGACAGGGACTTGGGAGACCCAGTACTTC
CDR3aa: CASSLGTGTWETQYF

j_gene: TRBJ2-6
d_gene: -
abundance: few
v_gene: TRBV6-5
CDR3nt: TGTGCCAGCAGTTACCTGAACGGCCCTGGGGCCAACGTCCTGACTTTC
CDR3aa: CASSYLNGPGANVLTF

j_gene: TRBJ1-5
d_gene: -
abundance: -
v_gene: TRBV19
CDR3nt: TGTGCCAGTAGTATTTACGGTGATAGCAATCAGCCCCAGCATTTT
CDR3aa: CASSIYGDSNQPQHF

j_gene: TRBJ2-7
d_gene: -
abundance: -
v_gene: TRBV7-8
CDR3nt: TGTGCCAGCAGCTTACCCCGGGACGGTAGAATCCAGCAGTACTTC
CDR3aa: CASSLPRDGRIQQYF

j_gene: TRBJ2-1
d_gene: -
abundance: few
v_gene: TRBV29-1
CDR3nt: TGCAGCGTTGAAGAAAACAGGGTGGGGGATGAGCAGTTCTTC
CDR3aa: CSVEENRVGDEQFF

j_gene: TRBJ1-2
d_gene: TRBD1
abundance: -
v_gene: TRBV7-9
CDR3nt: TGTGCCAGCAGCCGGACAGGGATGGACTATGGCTACACCTTC
CDR3aa: CASSRTGMDYGYTF

j_gene: TRBJ2-1
d_gene: TRBD2
abundance: -
v_gene: TRBV9
CDR3nt: TGTGCCAGCAGTGGAACTAGCGGGAGTAGATTAGGCTCCTACAATGAGCAGTTCTTC
CDR3aa: CASSGTSGSRLGSYNEQFF

j_gene: TRBJ2-1
d_gene: -
abundance: few
v_gene: TRBV25-1
CDR3nt: TGTGCCAGCAGTGACGGCGGACCCTCCTACAATGAGCAGTTCTTC
CDR3aa: CASSDGGPSYNEQFF

j_gene: TRBJ2-7
d_gene: TRBD1
abundance: -
v_gene: TRBV5-6
CDR3nt: TGTGCCAGCAGCCCCGGGACAGGGGGAAACGAGCAGTACTTC
CDR3aa: CASSPGTGGNEQYF

j_gene: TRBJ2-1
d_gene: -
abundance: -
v_gene: TRBV5-1
CDR3nt: TGCGCCAGCAGCCCCGGACTTGACAATGAGCAGTTCTTC
CDR3aa: CASSPGLDNEQFF

j_gene: TRBJ2-2
d_gene: -
abundance: -
v_gene: TRBV6-5
CDR3nt: TGTGCCAGCAGAGTTGCAGGGTTGGCCGGGGAGCTGTTTTTT
CDR3aa: CASRVAGLAGELFF

j_gene: TRBJ2-1
d_gene: TRBD2
abundance: -
v_gene: TRBV2
CDR3nt: TGTGCCAGAGGACTAGCCGGCAATGAGCAGTTCTTC
CDR3aa: CARGLAGNEQFF

j_gene: TRBJ1-1
d_gene: -
abundance: -
v_gene: TRBV6-5
CDR3nt: TGTGCCAGCAGGCCGGGACAGAACACTGAAGCTTTCTTT
CDR3aa: CASRPGQNTEAFF

j_gene: TRBJ2-5
d_gene: -
abundance: -
v_gene: TRBV29-1
CDR3nt: TGCAGCGTTGACAGGTCTTTTGGAGAGACCCAGTACTTC
CDR3aa: CSVDRSFGETQYF

j_gene: TRBJ2-7
d_gene: TRBD1
abundance: few
v_gene: TRBV19
CDR3nt: TGTGCCAGTAGTCCGACAGGGGAAACCTACGAGCAGTACTTC
CDR3aa: CASSPTGETYEQYF

j_gene: TRBJ1-3
d_gene: -
abundance: -
v_gene: TRBV27
CDR3nt: TGTGCCAGCAGCGCCGGGTCAGGAGAAGGAAACACCATATATTTT
CDR3aa: CASSAGSGEGNTIYF

j_gene: TRBJ1-2
d_gene: -
abundance: -
v_gene: TRBV7-2
CDR3nt: TGTGCCAGCAGCTTAGGTGTAGGGTACGGTAACTATGGCTACACCTTC
CDR3aa: CASSLGVGYGNYGYTF

j_gene: TRBJ2-4
d_gene: -
abundance: -
v_gene: TRBV7-9
CDR3nt: TGTGCCAGCAGCATTAGCCAGGGTATAGCCAAAAACATTCAGTACTTC
CDR3aa: CASSISQGIAKNIQYF

j_gene: TRBJ2-1
d_gene: -
abundance: -
v_gene: TRBV4-2
CDR3nt: TGTGCCAGCAGCCAAGATGAGGGAAATGAGCAGTTCTTC
CDR3aa: CASSQDEGNEQFF

j_gene: TRBJ2-7
d_gene: TRBD1
abundance: -
v_gene: TRBV7-9
CDR3nt: TGTGCCAGCAGCCTCCCTGTGGGTCGGGGACAGGGTTTCTACGAGCAGTACTTC
CDR3aa: CASSLPVGRGQGFYEQYF

j_gene: TRBJ2-2
d_gene: -
abundance: -
v_gene: TRBV27
CDR3nt: TGTGCCAGCAGCCGCCTTTGGGGGGCCCCGAACACCGGGGAGCTGTTTTTT
CDR3aa: CASSRLWGAPNTGELFF

j_gene: TRBJ2-1
d_gene: -
abundance: -
v_gene: TRBV29-1
CDR3nt: TGCAGCGTTGAAGATCCCGACAGGAACTCCTACAATGAGCAGTTCTTC
CDR3aa: CSVEDPDRNSYNEQFF

j_gene: TRBJ2-5
d_gene: -
abundance: once
v_gene: TRBV9
CDR3nt: TGTGCCAGCAGCCCCCGCGGGGAGACCCAGTACTTC
CDR3aa: CASSPRGETQYF

j_gene: TRBJ2-3
d_gene: TRBD1
abundance: medium-sized
v_gene: TRBV7-9
CDR3nt: TGTGCCAGCAGGCCCGAGGGGGCAAGCACAGATACGCAGTATTTT
CDR3aa: CASRPEGASTDTQYF

j_gene: TRBJ1-2
d_gene: -
abundance: -
v_gene: TRBV5-4
CDR3nt: TGTGCCAGCAGCTTGGCCGGCAGTTCCTCCAATCGCTACACCTTC
CDR3aa: CASSLAGSSSNRYTF

j_gene: TRBJ1-2
d_gene: -
abundance: -
v_gene: TRBV29-1
CDR3nt: TGCAGCCGCCCCCTCTATGGCTACACCTTC
CDR3aa: CSRPLYGYTF